The 14 T cell receptor beta chains presented below share a single source sample, sequenced in a study of Ad26.COV2.S vaccination and SARS-CoV-2 variants. Data came from immunoSEQ multiplex PCR; TCRdb stores just in-frame clones and leaves some out. The repertoire holds some 390,000 clones, with approximately 90% as singletons. Treatment denoted: some 20 received Ad26.COV2.S at low or high dose, single or two shots; about five received placebo; per-sample allocation not given. Material that was analyzed had been drawn on day 63 after the first vaccine or placebo injection. The source material was peripheral blood, sampled in a trial of Ad26.COV2.S vaccine versus placebo. The source of these receptors is a person aged 18-60 years who received the Ad26.COV2.S COVID-19 vaccine or a placebo.

The rearrangement joins TRBV5-1 to TRBJ2-7; 7 nucleotides align to TRBD2. CDR3 size: 14 residues. Germline V gene lookup returns CDR1 SGHRS and CDR2 YFSETQ. The trim removed 4 bases at V and 5 bases at J, leaving 9 bases unmatched. CDR3 region: CASSPRGLVHEQYF. The CDR3, as DNA: TGCGCCAGCAGCCCGAGAGGACTAGTACACGAGCAGTACTTC.

This chain joins TRBV29-1 and TRBJ2-1, with a weak D call TRBD2 (5 bases). The V gene's germline CDR1 is SQVTM and CDR2 ANQGSEA. V was trimmed by 7 bases and J by 3 bases, leaving 7 bases between them. The CDR3 length is 11 residues. Here the CDR3 reads CSASNYNEQFF. DNA for the CDR3: TGCAGCGCTAGCAACTACAATGAGCAGTTCTTC.

This clone was recorded only once. The J gene is TRBJ2-7, the V gene TRBV5-4; 11 bases agree with TRBD1. CDR3 length equals 15 residues. J lost 5 bases, V lost 0 bases, and 4 bases had no gene match. Germline V gene lookup returns CDR1 SGHNT and CDR2 YYREEE (reference sequence). For the CDR3, the DNA is TGTGCCAGCAGCTTGGGGGGACAGGGGGTTAACGAGCAGTACTTC. Encoded protein: CASSLGGQGVNEQYF. Full variable domain (remainder filled in from reference TRBV5-4 and TRBJ2-7): ETGVTQSPTHLIKTRGQQVTLRCSSQSGHNTVSWYQQALGQGPQFIFQYYREEENGRGNFPPRFSGLQFPNYSSELNVNALELDDSALYLCASSLGGQGVNEQYFGPGTRLTVT.

The rearrangement links TRBV7-2 to TRBJ1-1; D remains unclear. V lost 1 base and J 1 base, leaving 7 bases between the germline ends. Germline assignment: CDR1 SGHTA and CDR2 FQGNSA. The CDR3 is 14 amino acids. CDR3 bases: TGTGCCAGCAGCTTAGGGTCCTGGAACACTGAAGCTTTCTTT. It translates to CASSLGSWNTEAFF. The full variable domain, completed using reference TRBV7-2 and TRBJ1-1, is GAGVSQSPSNKVTEKGKDVELRCDPISGHTALYWYRQSLGQGLEFLIYFQGNSAPDKSGLPSDRFSAERTGGSVSTLTIQRTQQEDSAVYLCASSLGSWNTEAFFGQGTRLTVV.

The rearrangement links TRBV10-1 to TRBJ1-1; 8 nucleotides align to TRBD1. The V gene end was trimmed by 6 bases and the J gene end by 3 bases; junction bases not matched to a gene: 6. The CDR3 contains 14 residues. Germline lookup yields CDR1 WNHNN and CDR2 SYGVQD (reference sequence). The CDR3 sequence: CASSSTGADTEAFF. The CDR3 DNA sequence: TGCGCCAGCAGCTCGACAGGGGCCGACACTGAAGCTTTCTTT.

V and J are TRBV5-8 and TRBJ2-7; tentative D call: TRBD2 (6 bases). The germline gives CDR1 SGHTS, CDR2 YDEGEE. Deletions cut 2 bases from V and 7 bases from J, with 16 bases between. This CDR3 has 14 amino acids. This CDR3 reads CASSFDFTGGEQYF. The CDR3 DNA sequence: TGTGCCAGCAGCTTTGACTTTACCGGGGGAGAGCAGTACTTC.

The J gene is TRBJ2-3, the V gene TRBV5-4; D is undetermined. V lost 3 bases, J lost 1 base, and 12 bases lay in between. CDR3 length: 15 residues. CDR1 SGHNT and CDR2 YYREEE come from the germline V gene (reference sequence). The CDR3 DNA reads TGTGCCAGCAGCTCGCCGGGCGGAGGCACAGATACGCAGTATTTT. Translating it yields CASSSPGGGTDTQYF.

V and J are TRBV24-1 and TRBJ1-5, with 8 bases fitting TRBD1. This CDR3 has 15 residues. Trimming removed 3 bases from V and 5 bases from J; junction bases left unmatched: 5. The germline V gene has CDR1 KGHDR and CDR2 SFDVKD. Written as DNA, the CDR3 is TGTGCCACCAGTGATCCCGACAGGGGACATCAGCCCCAGCATTTT. Residues: CATSDPDRGHQPQHF.

The chain uses TRBV7-8 and TRBJ2-7, with unresolved D. This CDR3 has 17 residues. Germline V gene sequence: CDR1 SGHVS, CDR2 FQNEAQ. Trimming took 4 bases from V and 0 from J, leaving 19 bases between them. CDR3 nucleotide sequence: TGTGCCAGCAGCTCCCGATCTATTACTACGAGCTCCTACGAGCAGTACTTC. Protein product: CASSSRSITTSSYEQYF.

The rearrangement links TRBV2 to TRBJ2-2; D unclear. V lost 5 bases and J 0 bases, leaving 10 bases between the germline ends. The length of the CDR3 is 15 residues. Germline V gene sequence: CDR1 SNHLY, CDR2 FYNNEI. In DNA form, the CDR3 reads TGTGCCAGCAGTCGAACTCGGCCGAACACCGGGGAGCTGTTTTTT. Encoded protein: CASSRTRPNTGELFF.

This chain connects TRBV11-3 to TRBJ2-1, with D possibly matching TRBD1 (5 bases). The CDR3 totals 14 residues. Per the germline V gene, CDR1 is SGHNT and CDR2 is YENEEA. V was trimmed by 5 bases and J by 10 bases, leaving 18 bases between them. CDR3 DNA: TGTGCCAGCAGCCTCGACTGGGGCCGTGCGGAGCAGTTCTTC. Translated, it gives CASSLDWGRAEQFF.

The chain is built from TRBV4-2 and TRBJ1-6; a possible D gene is TRBD1 (6 bases). V lost 0 bases and J 9 bases, leaving 12 bases between the germline ends. This CDR3 contains 15 residues. CDR1 LGHNA and CDR2 YNFKEQ come from the germline V gene. The CDR3 DNA reads as TGTGCCAGCAGCCAAGATCAGGGGAGGAGTTCACCCCTCCACTTT. It is translated as CASSQDQGRSSPLHF.

The chain combines TRBV12-5 with TRBJ1-1; D gene ambiguous. Germline lookup yields CDR1 LGHNT and CDR2 FRNRAP. The germline V and J ends were trimmed by 7 bases and 5 bases, with 11 bases remaining between them. This CDR3 is 12 amino acids long. CDR3 residues: CASASVWTEAFF. The CDR3 DNA reads as TGTGCTAGTGCCTCCGTTTGGACTGAAGCTTTCTTT.

The rearrangement joins TRBV7-9 to TRBJ2-1; the match to TRBD2 covers 8 bases. CDR3 length: 16 amino acids. Germline CDR1 and CDR2: SEHNR and FQNEAQ (reference sequence). V was clipped by 5 bases and J by 8 bases; unmatched bases: 14. Here the CDR3 reads CASSPLGSSGSYEQFF. The CDR3 coding sequence is TGTGCCAGCAGCCCCCTAGGCTCCAGCGGGAGTTATGAGCAGTTCTTC.